Detailed here is one T cell receptor beta chain. There are many counts of this clonotype. The antigen it binds to is not known. No per-base quality is available; no much larger clone lies one base away. This specimen comes from a study of T cell repertoires in cytomegalovirus infection (dated by TCRdb to about 2019). Regarding the complete study: Because public TCR beta signatures pointed to carriage of CMV infection together with the matching HLA type, the HLA type of each donor mattered for the analysis. The study at large found these results: The ex vivo response was dominated by HLA-C-restricted CMV-specific TCR beta clonotypes, and the single most frequent clonotype in two of eight donors was supplied by these HLA-C-restricted clonotypes. In both this cohort and an independent cohort of under 450 donors, the cumulative frequency of public TCR beta family members distinguished carriers of CMV infection plus the relevant HLA type.

Data came from an Illumina HiSeq 1500. TCRdb took the public reads, trimmed them with fastp at Q25, ran MiXCR for clone calling and kept in-frame beta chains. All rows with the same CDR3 protein become a single entry with the most common DNA and genes. The sample contains some 300,000 distinct CDR3 sequences, about 8.8% of them found a single time. Of the sample, 2.5% falls within the top ten clones. Clipping removes 8 bases from V and 2 bases from J, with 2 as the unmatched junction base count. Including the terminal cysteine and phenylalanine, the CDR3 comprises 12 residues. The retained sequence is limited to the CDR3, 36 bases, with the frame set at the first base. CDR1 ENHRY and CDR2 SYGVKD are derived from the germline V gene.

The sequence is built from TRBV10-3 and TRBJ1-1; 7 nucleotides in the junction match TRBD1. This receptor was identified in a human donor in good health (CMV status not recorded). Some clones in this sample may be carry-over from other donors' samples. Sequenced: PBMCs. The DNA is as follows: TGTGCCATCCGACAGGGTAACACTGAAGCTTTCTTT. This yields the protein CAIRQGNTEAFF.